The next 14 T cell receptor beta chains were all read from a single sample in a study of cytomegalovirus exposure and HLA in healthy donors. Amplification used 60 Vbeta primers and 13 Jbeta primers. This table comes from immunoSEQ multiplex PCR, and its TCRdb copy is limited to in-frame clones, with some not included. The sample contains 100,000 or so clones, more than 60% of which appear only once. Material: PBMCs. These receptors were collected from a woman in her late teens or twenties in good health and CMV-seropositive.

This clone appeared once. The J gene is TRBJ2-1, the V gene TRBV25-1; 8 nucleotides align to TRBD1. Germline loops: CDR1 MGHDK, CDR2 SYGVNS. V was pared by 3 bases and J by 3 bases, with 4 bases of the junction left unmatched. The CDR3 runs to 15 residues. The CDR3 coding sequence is TGTGCCAGCAGTGAGCAGGGGGCATACTACAATGAGCAGTTCTTC. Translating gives CASSEQGAYYNEQFF.

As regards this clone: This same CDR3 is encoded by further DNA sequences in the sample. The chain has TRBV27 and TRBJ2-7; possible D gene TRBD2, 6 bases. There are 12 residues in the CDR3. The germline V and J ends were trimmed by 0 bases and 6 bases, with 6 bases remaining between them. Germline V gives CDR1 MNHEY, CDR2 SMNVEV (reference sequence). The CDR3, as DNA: TGTGCCAGCAGTTTATCGGGGGGCGAGCAGTACTTC. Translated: CASSLSGGEQYF.

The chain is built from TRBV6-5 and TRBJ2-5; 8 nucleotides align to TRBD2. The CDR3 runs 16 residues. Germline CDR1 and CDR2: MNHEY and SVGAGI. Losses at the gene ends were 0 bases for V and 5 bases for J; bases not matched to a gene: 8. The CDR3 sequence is CASSYSSFGGGETQYF. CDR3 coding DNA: TGTGCCAGCAGTTACTCTTCCTTCGGGGGGGGTGAGACCCAGTACTTC.

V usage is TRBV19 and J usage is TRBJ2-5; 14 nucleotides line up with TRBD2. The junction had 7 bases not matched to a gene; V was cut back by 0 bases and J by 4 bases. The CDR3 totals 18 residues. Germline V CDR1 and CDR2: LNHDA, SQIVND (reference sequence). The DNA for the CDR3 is TGTGCCAGTAGTATAGACCCTTTAGGGACTAGCGGGAGAGAGACCCAGTACTTC. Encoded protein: CASSIDPLGTSGRETQYF.

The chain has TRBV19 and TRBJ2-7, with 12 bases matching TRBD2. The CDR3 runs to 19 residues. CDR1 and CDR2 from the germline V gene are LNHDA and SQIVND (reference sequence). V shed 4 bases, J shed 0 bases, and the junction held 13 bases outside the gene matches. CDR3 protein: CASSTYTGTSGSSSYEQYF. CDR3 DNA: TGTGCCAGTAGTACATATACCGGGACTAGCGGGTCGAGCTCCTACGAGCAGTACTTC. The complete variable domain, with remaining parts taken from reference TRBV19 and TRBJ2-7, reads DGGITQSPKYLFRKEGQNVTLSCEQNLNHDAMYWYRQDPGQGLRLIYYSQIVNDFQKGDIAEGYSVSREKKESFPLTVTSAQKNPTAFYLCASSTYTGTSGSSSYEQYFGPGTRLTVT.

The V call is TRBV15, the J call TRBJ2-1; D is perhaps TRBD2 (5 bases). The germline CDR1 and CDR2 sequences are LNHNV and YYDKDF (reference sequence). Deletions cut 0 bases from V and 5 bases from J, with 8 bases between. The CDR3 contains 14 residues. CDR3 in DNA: TGTGCCACCAGCAGAGATTGGCGGGACAATGAGCAGTTCTTC. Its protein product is CATSRDWRDNEQFF.

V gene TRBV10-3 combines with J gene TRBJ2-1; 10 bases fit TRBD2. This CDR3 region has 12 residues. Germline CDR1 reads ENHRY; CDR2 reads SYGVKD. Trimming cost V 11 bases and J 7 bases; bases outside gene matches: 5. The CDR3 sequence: CAHGLAENEQFF. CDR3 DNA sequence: TGTGCCCACGGACTAGCGGAAAATGAGCAGTTCTTC.

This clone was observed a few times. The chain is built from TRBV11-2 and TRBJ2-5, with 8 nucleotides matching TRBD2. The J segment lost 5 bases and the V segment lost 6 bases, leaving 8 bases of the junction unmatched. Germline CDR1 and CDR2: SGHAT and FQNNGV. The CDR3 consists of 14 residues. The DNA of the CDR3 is TGTGCCAGCAGGCAGAGTTCGGGAGGGGAGACCCAGTACTTC. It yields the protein CASRQSSGGETQYF.

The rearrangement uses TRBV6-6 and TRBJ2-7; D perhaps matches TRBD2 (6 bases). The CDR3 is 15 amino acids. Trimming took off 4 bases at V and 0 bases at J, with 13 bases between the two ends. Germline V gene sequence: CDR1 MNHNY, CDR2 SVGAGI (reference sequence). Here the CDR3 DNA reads TGTGCCAGCAGTTGGCGCCGGGACTTCTCCTACGAGCAGTACTTC. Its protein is CASSWRRDFSYEQYF.

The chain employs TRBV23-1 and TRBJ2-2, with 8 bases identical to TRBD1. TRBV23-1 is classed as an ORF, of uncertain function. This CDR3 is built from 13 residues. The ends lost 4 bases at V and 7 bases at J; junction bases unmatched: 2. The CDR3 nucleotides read TGCGCCAGCAGTCGACAGGGGCACGGGGAGCTGTTTTTT. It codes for CASSRQGHGELFF.

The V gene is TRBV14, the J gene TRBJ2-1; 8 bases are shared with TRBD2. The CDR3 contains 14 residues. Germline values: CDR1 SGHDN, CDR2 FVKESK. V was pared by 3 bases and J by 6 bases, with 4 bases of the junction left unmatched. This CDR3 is CASSQLTSVNEQFF. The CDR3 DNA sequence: TGTGCCAGCAGCCAGCTGACTAGCGTCAATGAGCAGTTCTTC.

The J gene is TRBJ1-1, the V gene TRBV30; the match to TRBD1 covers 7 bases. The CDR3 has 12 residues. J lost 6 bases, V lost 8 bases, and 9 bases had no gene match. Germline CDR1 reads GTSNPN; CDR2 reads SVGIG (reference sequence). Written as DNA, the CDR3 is TGTGCCCTATCAAGGGGGCAACCTGAAGCTTTCTTT. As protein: CALSRGQPEAFF.

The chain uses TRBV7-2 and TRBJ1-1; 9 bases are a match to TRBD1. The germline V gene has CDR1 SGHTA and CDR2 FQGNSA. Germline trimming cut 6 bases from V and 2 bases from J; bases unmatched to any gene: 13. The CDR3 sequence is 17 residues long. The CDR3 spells CASRPVLGQGLNTEAFF. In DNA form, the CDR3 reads TGTGCCAGCAGACCAGTCTTGGGACAGGGCTTAAACACTGAAGCTTTCTTT. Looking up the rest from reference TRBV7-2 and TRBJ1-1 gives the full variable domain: GAGVSQSPSNKVTEKGKDVELRCDPISGHTALYWYRQSLGQGLEFLIYFQGNSAPDKSGLPSDRFSAERTGGSVSTLTIQRTQQEDSAVYLCASRPVLGQGLNTEAFFGQGTRLTVV.

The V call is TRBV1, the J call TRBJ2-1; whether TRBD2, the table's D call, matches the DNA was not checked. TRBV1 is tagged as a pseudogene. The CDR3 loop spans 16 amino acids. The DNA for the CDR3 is TGCACCAGCAGCCAACTAATAGCGGGATCGGTACTTGAGCAGTTCTTC. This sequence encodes CTSSQLIAGSVLEQFF.